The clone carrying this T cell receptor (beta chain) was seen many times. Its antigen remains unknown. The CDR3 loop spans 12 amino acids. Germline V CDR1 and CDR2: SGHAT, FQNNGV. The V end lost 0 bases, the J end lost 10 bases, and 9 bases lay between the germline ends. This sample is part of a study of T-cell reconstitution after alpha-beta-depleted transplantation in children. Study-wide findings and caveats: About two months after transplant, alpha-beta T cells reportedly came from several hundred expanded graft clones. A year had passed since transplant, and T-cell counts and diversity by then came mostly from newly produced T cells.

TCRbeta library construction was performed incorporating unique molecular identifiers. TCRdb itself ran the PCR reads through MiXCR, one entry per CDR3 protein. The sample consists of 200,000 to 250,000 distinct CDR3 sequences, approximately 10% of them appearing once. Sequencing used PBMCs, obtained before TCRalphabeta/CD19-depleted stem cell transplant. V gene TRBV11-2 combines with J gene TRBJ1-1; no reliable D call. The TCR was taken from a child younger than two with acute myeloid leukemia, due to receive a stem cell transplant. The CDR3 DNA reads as TGTGCCAGCAGCTTAGAATGGGGAGGAGCTTTCTTT. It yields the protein CASSLEWGGAFF.